In this sample, the clone carrying this TCR beta chain turned up a few times. This entry belongs to a study of immune cell composition in non-small cell lung cancer. The table came from immunoSEQ multiplex PCR; TCRdb's copy has only in-frame clones and leaves some out. The sample carries fewer than 2,000 clones, 60% to 85% recorded once. With 7 bases removed from V and 1 base from J, the gap between germline ends came to 10 bases. Germline values: CDR1 SNHLY, CDR2 FYNNEI. The CDR3 is 13 residues long. The receptor was isolated from a human donor with non-small cell lung cancer. V gene TRBV2 combines with J gene TRBJ1-1; D is possibly TRBD1 (6 bases). The sample comprised lung tumor tissue. CDR3 bases: TGTGCCAGCACCTGGACAGAGAACACTGAAGCTTTCTTT. Its protein product is CASTWTENTEAFF.